A single sample is the source of the 5 T cell receptor beta chains below, sequenced in a study of blood T cell repertoires in COVID-19. TCRdb's copy holds only in-frame clones and misses some; the assay was immunoSEQ multiplex PCR. This table has 390,000 or so clones, around nine tenths appearing once. Sequenced sample: PBMCs or T cells enriched from blood (not recorded which). The receptors shown here come from a woman between 45 and 60 years old who had recovered from COVID-19.

This chain connects TRBV29-1 to TRBJ1-3; D uncertain. The germline V gene has CDR1 SQVTM and CDR2 ANQGSEA. This CDR3 has 14 residues. V lost 5 bases and J lost 1, with 12 bases in between. In DNA, the CDR3 is TGCAGCGTTTCCCCCACAGAATCTGGAAACACCATATATTTT. This sequence encodes CSVSPTESGNTIYF. Together with reference TRBV29-1 and TRBJ1-3, the CDR3 gives the full variable domain: SAVISQKPSRDICQRGTSLTIQCQVDSQVTMMFWYRQQPGQSLTLIATANQGSEATYESGFVIDKFPISRPNLTFSTLTVSNMSPEDSSIYLCSVSPTESGNTIYFGEGSWLTVV.

V and J are TRBV29-1 and TRBJ1-1; 10 bases are shared with TRBD1. The V segment lost 3 bases and the J segment 8 bases; nucleotides outside the gene matches: 9. The CDR3 is 14 amino acids. CDR1 is SQVTM and CDR2 is ANQGSEA in the germline V gene. The DNA of the CDR3 is TGCAGCGTTGATACCGGGACAGGGGTCACCGAAGCTTTCTTT. This gives the protein CSVDTGTGVTEAFF.

V usage is TRBV5-6 and J usage is TRBJ1-3; 7 positions agree with TRBD1. Trimming cost V 4 bases and J 0 bases; bases outside gene matches: 7. In germline, CDR1 is SGHDT, CDR2 YYEEEE. The CDR3 totals 16 residues. The chain's CDR3 is CASSLGTDLSGNTIYF. CDR3 coding DNA: TGTGCCAGCAGCCTAGGGACAGACCTCTCTGGAAACACCATATATTTT. The full variable domain, completed using reference TRBV5-6 and TRBJ1-3, is DAGVTQSPTHLIKTRGQQVTLRCSPKSGHDTVSWYQQALGQGPQFIFQYYEEEERQRGNFPDRFSGHQFPNYSSELNVNALLLGDSALYLCASSLGTDLSGNTIYFGEGSWLTVV.

This clone was seen a single time. The rearrangement links TRBV27 to TRBJ1-2, with D possibly being TRBD1 (5 bases). Germline assignment: CDR1 MNHEY and CDR2 SMNVEV (reference sequence). The CDR3 consists of 14 residues. V was shortened by 5 bases and J by 8 bases, with 18 bases between the two germline ends. CDR3 nucleotides: TGTGCCAGCAGTACATACCGGGAGAAGGGGGGCTACACCTTC. This translates into CASSTYREKGGYTF.

The chain has TRBV20-1 and TRBJ1-2, with 11 positions matching TRBD1. Germline values: CDR1 DFQATT, CDR2 SNEGSKA (reference sequence). J gave up 12 bases and V 5 bases, and 5 bases lay outside the gene matches. This CDR3 has 11 amino acids. CDR3 in DNA: TGCAGTGCTCGGACAGGGGGCGAAGACACCTTC. Translated: CSARTGGEDTF.